Shown below are 22 T cell receptor beta chains from a single sample sequenced in a study of beta chain features in type 1 diabetes. The antigens these receptors bind are not known. Findings of the study overall: Researchers report that Type 1 diabetes patients had moderately but significantly shorter TCRB CDR3s across all four CD4+ subsets.

Since all of the isolated RNA was reverse transcribed, expressed TCRB transcripts were what got sequenced. The method was immunoSEQ multiplex PCR; TCRdb's version includes in-frame clones alone and lacks a portion of them. Of hundreds of thousands of clones in the sample, under 15% were seen once. The sample taken for sequencing was naive CD4+ T cells from blood. The receptors here all came from a man aged 18 to 30 with type 1 diabetes.

The chain's CDR3 is CASNGVQMNTEAFF. The CDR3 DNA reads as TGTGCCAGTAATGGGGTGCAAATGAACACTGAAGCTTTCTTT. This chain links TRBV19 with TRBJ1-1; D gene uncertain. V lost 7 bases and J lost 0, with 12 bases in between. Looked up from germline, CDR1 is LNHDA and CDR2 is SQIVND (reference sequence). The CDR3 length is 14 residues.

J is TRBJ1-1 and V is TRBV5-4; D gene unclear. This CDR3 has 14 amino acids. From germline, CDR1 is SGHNT and CDR2 YYREEE (reference sequence). The V and J ends lost 5 bases and 1 base respectively, with 12 bases between them. CDR3 DNA: TGTGCCAGCAGTTTTAGGACTGGGAACACTGAAGCTTTCTTT. It codes for CASSFRTGNTEAFF.

The chain uses TRBV6-1 and TRBJ2-7; D gene unclear. V was pared by 5 bases and J by 3 bases, with 5 bases between. This CDR3 is 11 amino acids long. The V gene's germline CDR1 is MNHNS and CDR2 SASEGT. DNA of the CDR3: TGTGCCAGCAGTAAACTCTACGAGCAGTACTTC. Translation gives CASSKLYEQYF.

The V and J genes are TRBV7-8 and TRBJ2-1, with TRBD2 matching over 7 bases. The junction had 2 bases not matched to a gene; V was cut back by 0 bases and J by 3 bases. The germline V gene has CDR1 SGHVS and CDR2 FQNEAQ. This CDR3 comprises 15 residues. The CDR3 nucleotides read TGTGCCAGCAGCTTAGCCGGGACTAACTACAATGAGCAGTTCTTC. Amino acid sequence: CASSLAGTNYNEQFF.

This clone was seen a few times. The rearrangement links TRBV11-2 to TRBJ2-2, with TRBD1 matching over 9 bases. The V and J ends lost 5 bases and 7 bases, in that order; junction bases with no gene match: 5. In germline, CDR1 is SGHAT, CDR2 FQNNGV. The CDR3 extends over 14 amino acids. CDR3 sequence reads: CASSPDRGGGELFF. CDR3 sequence (DNA): TGTGCCAGCAGCCCTGACAGGGGGGGCGGGGAGCTGTTTTTT.

This clone appeared a single time. The V gene is TRBV5-1, the J gene TRBJ1-3; a possible D gene is TRBD1 (5 bases). Germline values: CDR1 SGHRS, CDR2 YFSETQ. Trimming stripped 4 bases from V and 3 bases from J, with 8 bases between. This CDR3 spans 13 amino acids. The CDR3 sequence: CASSADSGNTIYF. For the CDR3, the DNA is TGCGCCAGCAGCGCTGACAGTGGAAACACCATATATTTT. Complete variable domain (other parts from reference TRBV5-1 and TRBJ1-3): KAGVTQTPRYLIKTRGQQVTLSCSPISGHRSVSWYQQTPGQGLQFLFEYFSETQRNKGNFPGRFSGRQFSNSRSEMNVSTLELGDSALYLCASSADSGNTIYFGEGSWLTVV.

DNA of the CDR3: TGTGCCATCAGTGATCGAACCGAGACCCAGTACTTC. Translating gives CAISDRTETQYF. The rearrangement uses TRBV10-3 and TRBJ2-5; D is unclear. V lost 3 bases, J lost 5 bases, and 7 bases lay in between. CDR3 size: 12 residues. From germline, CDR1 is ENHRY and CDR2 SYGVKD.

V is TRBV29-1 and J is TRBJ2-1; 7 bases agree with TRBD1. The CDR3 contains 14 residues. V shed 6 bases, J shed 0 bases, and the junction held 5 bases outside the gene matches. Germline lookup yields CDR1 SQVTM and CDR2 ANQGSEA. The CDR3 nucleotides read TGCAGCGTCGGGACAGCCCTCTCCTACAATGAGCAGTTCTTC. Translation gives CSVGTALSYNEQFF.

The chain links TRBV30 to TRBJ1-5, with TRBD1 identical over 7 bases. The CDR3 length is 13 residues. The V gene end was trimmed by 2 bases and the J gene end by 5 bases; junction bases not matched to a gene: 3. Germline V CDR1 and CDR2: GTSNPN, SVGIG (reference sequence). The CDR3 nucleotides read TGTGCCTGGAGTCTAACAGGGGATCAGCCCCAGCATTTT. It codes for CAWSLTGDQPQHF.

The chain couples TRBV5-1 to TRBJ1-5; D gene ambiguous. The CDR3 consists of 15 residues. The V end was cut by 0 bases, the J end by 4 bases, with 11 bases between. CDR1 is SGHRS and CDR2 is YFSETQ in the germline V gene. CDR3 region: CASSLEGGDNQPQHF. The CDR3 DNA reads as TGCGCCAGCAGCTTGGAAGGCGGCGATAATCAGCCCCAGCATTTT.

This clone was seen a handful of times. This sequence joins TRBV9 and TRBJ2-1; 9 bases fit TRBD1. CDR3 length: 17 amino acids. V dropped 0 bases and J dropped 10; count of bases not matched to a gene: 14. In germline, CDR1 is SGDLS, CDR2 YYNGEE. The CDR3 nucleotides are TGTGCCAGCAGCGTAGTAGTGGGACAGGGTGTTCATCAGGAGCAGTTCTTC. This codes for CASSVVVGQGVHQEQFF.

The rearrangement uses TRBV9 and TRBJ2-5, with D perhaps TRBD1 (6 bases). Trimming took off 0 bases at V and 1 base at J, with 7 bases between the two ends. This CDR3 contains 14 residues. Germline assignment: CDR1 SGDLS and CDR2 YYNGEE. The CDR3 bases are TGTGCCAGCAGCGTAGAAGGGGGCCAAGAGACCCAGTACTTC. It translates to CASSVEGGQETQYF.

This rearrangement joins TRBV30 to TRBJ2-5; possible D gene TRBD1, 7 bases. CDR3 length: 15 amino acids. Germline assignment: CDR1 GTSNPN and CDR2 SVGIG (reference sequence). Trimming took 0 bases from V and 1 from J, leaving 12 bases between them. The CDR3 DNA is TGTGCCTGGAGTGTAGGGGGGACAGCCCAAGAGACCCAGTACTTC. Encoded protein: CAWSVGGTAQETQYF.

The rearrangement uses TRBV30 and TRBJ1-3; no clear D gene. V was cut by 1 base and J by 3 bases, with 16 bases left in between. Germline lookup yields CDR1 GTSNPN and CDR2 SVGIG (reference sequence). This CDR3 contains 16 residues. CDR3 bases: TGTGCCTGGAGTGGAAGGCAGTCAGACCGTGGAAACACCATATATTTT. It translates to CAWSGRQSDRGNTIYF.

The gene calls are TRBV6-5 and TRBJ2-7; 11 positions match TRBD1. The germline V gene has CDR1 MNHEY and CDR2 SVGAGI. The CDR3 spans 14 residues. With 5 bases clipped from V and 4 bases from J, the junction kept 4 bases outside the gene matches. In DNA form, the CDR3 reads TGTGCCAGCAGTGTCGGACAGGGGGCGTACGAGCAGTACTTC. Translated, it gives CASSVGQGAYEQYF.

The rearrangement joins TRBV28 to TRBJ2-7, with 8 nucleotides matching TRBD1. Germline assignment: CDR1 MDHEN and CDR2 SYDVKM. The V segment lost 6 bases and the J segment 6 bases; nucleotides outside the gene matches: 10. This CDR3 spans 14 amino acids. CDR3 loop: CASRQGESFGEQYF. In DNA, the CDR3 is TGTGCCAGCAGACAGGGGGAAAGTTTCGGCGAGCAGTACTTC.

The rearrangement uses TRBV4-1 and TRBJ2-6; no reliable D call. Germline V lookup: CDR1 MGHRA, CDR2 YSYEKL. The CDR3 has 16 amino acids. V lost 1 base to trimming and J lost 2 bases, with 9 bases between them. For the CDR3, the DNA is TGCGCCAGCAGCCAAGGGGGTCTAGCTGGGGCCAACGTCCTGACTTTC. Translated, it gives CASSQGGLAGANVLTF.

This clone was seen more than once but under ten times. The chain couples TRBV18 to TRBJ2-3; 10 bases are shared with TRBD1. This CDR3 contains 15 residues. Germline CDR1 KGHSH, CDR2 LQKENI. Trimming took 1 base from V and 6 from J; bases not matched to a gene: 4. The CDR3 loop reads CASSPRQGAEDTQYF. Written as DNA, the CDR3 is TGTGCCAGCTCACCACGACAGGGGGCAGAGGATACGCAGTATTTT.

This clone has a handful of counts. V is TRBV7-2 and J is TRBJ1-1, with 8 bases that match TRBD1. The CDR3 covers 14 residues. The trim removed 5 bases at V and 3 bases at J, leaving 5 bases unmatched. CDR1 is SGHTA, CDR2 FQGNSA, per germline. In DNA form, the CDR3 reads TGTGCCAGCAGCAAGACAGGGGTTTACACTGAAGCTTTCTTT. Its protein product is CASSKTGVYTEAFF.

The gene calls are TRBV5-1 and TRBJ2-3, with TRBD2 identical over 12 bases. The V segment lost 0 bases and the J segment 5 bases; nucleotides outside the gene matches: 7. Germline V gene lookup returns CDR1 SGHRS and CDR2 YFSETQ. This CDR3 is 17 amino acids long. CDR3 sequence reads: CASSLETSGGDIDTQYF. CDR3 coding DNA: TGCGCCAGCAGCTTGGAGACTAGCGGGGGAGATATAGATACGCAGTATTTT.

The chain couples TRBV20-1 to TRBJ1-5; no reliable D call. The V gene lost 3 bases and the J gene lost 13 bases, with 13 bases spanning the gap. In germline, CDR1 is DFQATT, CDR2 SNEGSKA (reference sequence). The CDR3 runs 11 residues. This CDR3 reads CSAREAKRQHF. The CDR3 DNA reads TGCAGTGCTAGGGAGGCCAAGCGGCAGCATTTT.

V and J are TRBV4-1 and TRBJ2-3, with D possibly being TRBD1 (6 bases). This CDR3 has 15 amino acids. Trimming removed 2 bases at V and 4 bases at J, with 13 bases between. In germline, CDR1 is MGHRA, CDR2 YSYEKL. The CDR3 DNA reads TGCGCCAGCAGCCAACAGTTGACAGGCCCAGATACGCAGTATTTT. Amino acids: CASSQQLTGPDTQYF.